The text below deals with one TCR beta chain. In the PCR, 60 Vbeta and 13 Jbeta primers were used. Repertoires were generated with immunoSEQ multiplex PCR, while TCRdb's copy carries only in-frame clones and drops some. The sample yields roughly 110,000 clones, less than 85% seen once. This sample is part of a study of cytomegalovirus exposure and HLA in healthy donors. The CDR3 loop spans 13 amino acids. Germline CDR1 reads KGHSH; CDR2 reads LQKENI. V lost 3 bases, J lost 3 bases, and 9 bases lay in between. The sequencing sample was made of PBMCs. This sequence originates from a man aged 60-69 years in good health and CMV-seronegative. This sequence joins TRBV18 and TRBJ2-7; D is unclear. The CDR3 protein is CASSPDGYYEQYF. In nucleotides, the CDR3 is TGTGCCAGCTCACCCGACGGGTACTACGAGCAGTACTTC.